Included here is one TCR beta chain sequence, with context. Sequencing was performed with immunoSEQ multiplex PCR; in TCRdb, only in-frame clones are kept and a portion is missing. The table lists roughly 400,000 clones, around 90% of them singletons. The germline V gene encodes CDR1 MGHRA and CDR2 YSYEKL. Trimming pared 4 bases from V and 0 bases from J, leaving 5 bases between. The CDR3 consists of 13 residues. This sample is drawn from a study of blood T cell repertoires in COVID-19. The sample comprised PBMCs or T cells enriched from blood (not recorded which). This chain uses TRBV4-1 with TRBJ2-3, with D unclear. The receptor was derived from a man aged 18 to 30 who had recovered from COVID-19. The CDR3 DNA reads TGCGCCAGCAGCCCCCCTAGCACAGATACGCAGTATTTT. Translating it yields CASSPPSTDTQYF.